Here is one T cell receptor beta chain with its context. This entry belongs to a study of OX40 agonist ivuxolimab in advanced cancers. Germline V gene sequence: CDR1 SGDLS, CDR2 YYNGEE. The CDR3 sequence is 14 residues long. Trimming cost V 4 bases and J 7 bases, with 17 bases left between them. Profiled with immunoSEQ multiplex PCR; TCRdb holds only in-frame clones, not every one. The sample includes some 69,000 clones, 80% to 90% of them seen just once. The source is an adult with an advanced solid tumor such as melanoma, head and neck, liver or kidney cancer. The chain links TRBV9 to TRBJ2-5, with D perhaps matching TRBD1 (5 bases). This sample comprised CD4+ or CD8+ T cells sorted from blood, obtained in a trial of the OX40 agonist ivuxolimab. The CDR3 bases are TGTGCCAGCAGCTCGGTAGGGGTGGATGGGACCCAGTACTTC. This encodes CASSSVGVDGTQYF.